A selection of T cell receptor beta chains follows, all from one sample in a study of cytomegalovirus exposure and HLA in healthy donors. Produced via immunoSEQ multiplex PCR; TCRdb's table is partial and in-frame only. The sample has approximately 160,000 clones, roughly 90% seen once. Input material: PBMCs. The receptors come from a woman aged 18-35 years in good health and CMV-seropositive. The conserved cysteine and the conserved F or W are not part of the CDR3 here. Size tells how often a clone was seen (once, few, many) or the class of an expanded clone, and some rows leave it out.

J	size	V	CDR3
TRBJ2-1	-	TRBV5-1	ASSLARNEQF
TRBJ2-5	few	TRBV9	ASSVNPAGGWETQY
TRBJ2-1	-	TRBV5-1	ASSLAGASSSYNEQF
TRBJ1-4	-	TRBV11-1	ASSPPGQGRGRLF
TRBJ2-3	-	TRBV2	ASSETGMADTQY
TRBJ2-7	-	TRBV11-1	ASSPGTGGDYFSYEQY
TRBJ1-2	-	TRBV7-8	ASSLSRVPQLNYGYT
TRBJ2-1	-	TRBV5-1	ASSFITSQEQF
TRBJ2-1	-	TRBV6-5	ASSYAGASYNEQF
TRBJ2-3	-	TRBV28	ASTYTLAGGGDTQY
TRBJ2-7	-	TRBV5-5	ASSLRVTYEQY
TRBJ2-1	-	TRBV5-6	ASSLDGLGSYNEQF
TRBJ1-4	-	TRBV30	AWSGSENEKLF
TRBJ1-3	few	TRBV10-3	AISGRQGAYGNTIY
TRBJ1-2	once	TRBV5-1	ASKPPGTGTGYT
TRBJ2-7	-	TRBV30	AWTPVGGFYEQY
TRBJ1-5	-	TRBV2	ASSEAGGGNQPQH
TRBJ1-1	-	TRBV23-1	ASTQREANTEAF